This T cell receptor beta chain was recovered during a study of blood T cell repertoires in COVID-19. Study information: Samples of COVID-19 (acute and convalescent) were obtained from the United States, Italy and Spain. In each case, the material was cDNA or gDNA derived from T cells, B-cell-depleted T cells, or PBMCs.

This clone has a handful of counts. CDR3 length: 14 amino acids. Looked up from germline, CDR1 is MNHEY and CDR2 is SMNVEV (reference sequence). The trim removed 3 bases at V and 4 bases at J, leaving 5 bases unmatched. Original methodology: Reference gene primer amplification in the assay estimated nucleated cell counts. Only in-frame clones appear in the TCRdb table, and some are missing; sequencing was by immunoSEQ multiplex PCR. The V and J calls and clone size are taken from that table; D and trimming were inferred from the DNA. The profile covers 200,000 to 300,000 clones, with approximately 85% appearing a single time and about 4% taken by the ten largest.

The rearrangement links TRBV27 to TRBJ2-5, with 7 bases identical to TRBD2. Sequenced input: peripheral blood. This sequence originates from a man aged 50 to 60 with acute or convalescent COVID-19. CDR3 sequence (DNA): TGTGCCAGCAGTTTCGCAGGGAGGGTAGAGACCCAGTACTTC. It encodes CASSFAGRVETQYF.